The TCR beta chain described here comes from a study of identical twins. Whole-study results and caveats: The study found excess low generation probability among twin-shared out-of-frame alpha sequences.

The germline V gene has CDR1 MNHEY and CDR2 SVGEGT. V gave up 5 bases and J gave up 3 bases; unmatched junction bases: 2. The CDR3 loop spans 14 amino acids. TCRdb passed the 5' RACE reads through MiXCR, listing each CDR3 protein once. The sample lists fewer than 650,000 distinct CDR3 sequences; 9.5% to 10% were seen once. At least ten counts were recorded for this clonotype. What it binds is not known. In addition, the sample was reused for a study of yellow fever vaccine responses in identical twins.

The chain uses TRBV6-2 or TRBV6-3 and TRBJ2-7, with 12 bases that match TRBD2. This receptor was identified in a woman under 30 in good health. Input material: PBMCs. The CDR3 loop is CASSGLAGIYEQYF. In nucleotides, the CDR3 is TGTGCCAGCAGTGGACTAGCGGGAATCTACGAGCAGTACTTC.